This TCR beta chain was captured by sequencing in a study of shared clonotypes between healthy human individuals. Investigators divided CD4+ cells into CD45RA+ naive and CD45RA-negative memory subsets. The V and J ends lost 2 bases and 4 bases respectively, with 14 bases between them. The CDR3 extends over 15 amino acids. Germline assignment: CDR1 MGHRA and CDR2 YSYEKL. Sequencing was performed with immunoSEQ multiplex PCR; in TCRdb, only in-frame clones are kept and a portion is missing. The repertoire has about 2.3 million clones, just under 95% of them found once; the top ten carry 0.37%. The rearrangement links TRBV4-1 to TRBJ1-2, with D unclear. Sequenced input: naive CD4+ T cells from PBMCs. This sample's subset: CD45RA+ positively selected. The TCR was taken from a man between 18 and 35 years old in good health. Some clones in this sample may be carry-over from other donors' samples. The CDR3 sequence: CASSQFEPSPYGYTF. For the CDR3, the DNA is TGCGCCAGCAGCCAATTTGAACCGAGCCCCTATGGCTACACCTTC.